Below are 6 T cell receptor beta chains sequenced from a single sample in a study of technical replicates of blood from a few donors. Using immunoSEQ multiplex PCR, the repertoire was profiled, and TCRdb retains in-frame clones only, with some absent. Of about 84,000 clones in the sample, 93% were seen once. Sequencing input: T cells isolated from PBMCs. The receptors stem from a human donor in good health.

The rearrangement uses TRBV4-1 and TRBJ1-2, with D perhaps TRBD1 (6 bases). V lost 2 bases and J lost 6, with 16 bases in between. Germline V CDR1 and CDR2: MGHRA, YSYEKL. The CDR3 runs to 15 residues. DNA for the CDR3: TGCGCCAGCAGCCAACAGGGACACCACGGAGATGGCTACACCTTC. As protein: CASSQQGHHGDGYTF.

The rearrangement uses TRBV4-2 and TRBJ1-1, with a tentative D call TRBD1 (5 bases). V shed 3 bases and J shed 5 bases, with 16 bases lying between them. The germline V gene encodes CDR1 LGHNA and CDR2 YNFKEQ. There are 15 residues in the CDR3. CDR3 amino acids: CASSHIGSKGTEAFF. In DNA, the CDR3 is TGTGCCAGCAGCCACATCGGCTCCAAGGGGACTGAAGCTTTCTTT.

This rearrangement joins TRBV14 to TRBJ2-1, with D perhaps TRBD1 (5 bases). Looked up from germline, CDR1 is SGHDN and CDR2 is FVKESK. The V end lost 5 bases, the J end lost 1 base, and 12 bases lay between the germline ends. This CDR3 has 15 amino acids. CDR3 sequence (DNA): TGTGCCAGCAGCTACATCAGGGAATCCTACAATGAGCAGTTCTTC. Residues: CASSYIRESYNEQFF.

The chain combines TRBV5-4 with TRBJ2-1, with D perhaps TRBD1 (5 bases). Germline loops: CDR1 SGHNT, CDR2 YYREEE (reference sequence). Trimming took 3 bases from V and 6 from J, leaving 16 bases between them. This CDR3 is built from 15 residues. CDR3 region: CASSSQGLEGNEQFF. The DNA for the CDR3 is TGTGCCAGCAGCTCGCAGGGATTGGAAGGCAATGAGCAGTTCTTC.

CDR3 residues: CASSLGYWGSSYNEQFF. The DNA for the CDR3 is TGTGCCAGCAGCTTAGGGTATTGGGGCTCGTCTTACAATGAGCAGTTCTTC. This chain links TRBV11-2 with TRBJ2-1; tentatively, D is TRBD1 (5 bases). Germline V gives CDR1 SGHAT, CDR2 FQNNGV. V was cut by 1 base and J by 4 bases, with 17 bases left in between. The length of the CDR3 is 17 residues.

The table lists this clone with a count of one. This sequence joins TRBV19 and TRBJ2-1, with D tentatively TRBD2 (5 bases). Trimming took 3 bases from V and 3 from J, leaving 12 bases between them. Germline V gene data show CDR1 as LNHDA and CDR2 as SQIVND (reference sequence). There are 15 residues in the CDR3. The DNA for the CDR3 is TGTGCCAGTAGTATTTTACTAGTAAGCTACAATGAGCAGTTCTTC. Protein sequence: CASSILLVSYNEQFF.